The rows below give T cell receptor beta chains drawn from one sample of a study of cytotoxic CD8 clonotypes in ibrutinib-treated CLL. TCRdb's copy holds only in-frame clones and misses some; the assay was immunoSEQ multiplex PCR. The sample shows some 300,000 clones, about 80% of them seen only once. Source: PBMCs, taken before ibrutinib treatment. The source of these receptors is a human donor with chronic lymphocytic leukemia. CDR3s leave out the opening cysteine and the closing phenylalanine or tryptophan. Fields, in order: clone size, V gene, CDR3 length, J gene, CDR3 protein. Clone size is not always given. Where it is, it says once, few, many or a class for expanded clones.

-	TRBV5-1	14	TRBJ2-2	ASSLNFGQNTGELF
-	TRBV5-1	14	TRBJ2-1	ASSFTSGRTYNEQF
-	TRBV9	13	TRBJ2-1	ASSVGRDLYNEQF
-	TRBV30	11	TRBJ1-5	AWSVSGGEPQH
-	TRBV28	10	TRBJ2-7	ASTSSGAEQY
-	TRBV15	14	TRBJ2-7	ATSRVPGTSGYEQY
-	TRBV7-9	10	TRBJ2-7	ASSIRGDEQY
once	TRBV15	11	TRBJ2-1	ATSLSSYNEQF
-	TRBV7-2	14	TRBJ2-5	ASSNHGTGRGQTQY
-	TRBV28	12	TRBJ1-2	ASSLLRSVYGYT
-	TRBV6-5	13	TRBJ2-6	ASRTAGVGANVLT
-	TRBV6-5	10	TRBJ2-1	ATGGVWDEQF
once	TRBV6-6	12	TRBJ1-4	ASSYRPGDEKLF
-	TRBV9	13	TRBJ2-1	ASSQAGLAGQEQF
-	TRBV7-8	11	TRBJ1-2	ASSINRVPGYT
-	TRBV23-1	13	TRBJ1-1	ASSQSGEFGTEAF
-	TRBV19	10	TRBJ1-2	ASSKTGFGYT
-	TRBV6-1	12	TRBJ2-1	ASSEIHRVGEQF
-	TRBV28	14	TRBJ2-2	ASSPPLAGGPGELF
-	TRBV5-1	11	TRBJ1-5	ASSSLPNQPQH
few	TRBV30	10	TRBJ1-4	AWSRGDEKLF
-	TRBV15	14	TRBJ2-1	ATSRDKRTSGTEQF
once	TRBV7-2	17	TRBJ1-1	ASSYTLTSTYRGNTEAF
-	TRBV28	10	TRBJ2-7	ASSLPPQGQY
-	TRBV18	15	TRBJ2-7	ASSPQHRLAGGYEQY
-	TRBV9	13	TRBJ2-1	ASSVGQGTYNEQF
-	TRBV5-4	14	TRBJ2-1	ASSLGSLGGEDEQF
-	TRBV5-1	12	TRBJ1-1	ASSLANLNTEAF
once	TRBV7-9	13	TRBJ2-1	ASSFALAGYNEQF
once	TRBV5-6	16	TRBJ2-5	ASSFSGTHRRVQETQY
-	TRBV14	11	TRBJ2-3	ASRYRGADTQY
few	TRBV5-8	11	TRBJ1-2	ASRLQGSYGYT
-	TRBV14	11	TRBJ1-5	ASSQDSNQPQH
few	TRBV27	12	TRBJ1-2	ASSLLQGTGGFA
-	TRBV19	13	TRBJ2-1	ASSISGLLYNEQF
-	TRBV5-1	13	TRBJ1-5	ASSRGQGDNQPQH
-	TRBV7-8	11	TRBJ1-1	ASSETGNTEAF
-	TRBV5-1	11	TRBJ2-2	ASSLTNTGELF
few	TRBV11-2	14	TRBJ2-1	ASSLGELAGVAEQF